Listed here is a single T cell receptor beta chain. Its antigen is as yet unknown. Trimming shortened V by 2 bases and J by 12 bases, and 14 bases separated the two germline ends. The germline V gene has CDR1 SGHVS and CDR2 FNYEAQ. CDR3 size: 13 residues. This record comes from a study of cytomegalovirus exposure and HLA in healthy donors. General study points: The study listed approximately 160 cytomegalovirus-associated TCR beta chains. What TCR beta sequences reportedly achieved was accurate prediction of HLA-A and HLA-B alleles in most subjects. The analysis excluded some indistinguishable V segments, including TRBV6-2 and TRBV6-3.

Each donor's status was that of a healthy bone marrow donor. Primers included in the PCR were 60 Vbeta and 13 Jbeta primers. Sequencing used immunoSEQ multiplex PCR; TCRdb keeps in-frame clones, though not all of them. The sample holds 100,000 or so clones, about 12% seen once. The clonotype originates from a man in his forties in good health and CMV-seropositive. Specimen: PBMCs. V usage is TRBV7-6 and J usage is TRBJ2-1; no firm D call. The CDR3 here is CASSLRVDSRQFF. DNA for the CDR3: TGTGCCAGCAGCTTACGGGTCGATAGCCGGCAGTTCTTC.